This T cell receptor beta chain comes out of a study of blood T cells in healthy people across ages. Across the study: About one barcoded beta molecule per two T cells came from capture by template switching. Study-wide findings and caveats: Getting older went along with TCR beta diversity per million T cells dropping roughly linearly.

V was shortened by 3 bases and J by 4 bases, with 7 bases between the two germline ends. The V gene's germline CDR1 is LNHDA and CDR2 SQIVND (reference sequence). The CDR3 is 13 residues long. This clonotype has just a few counts. Its antigen is not known. A second PCR of 7 to 11 cycles used a sample-barcoded 5' primer and a J-beta primer mix. TCRdb fed the 5' RACE reads into MiXCR, producing one record per CDR3 protein. The repertoire includes 750,000 to 950,000 distinct CDR3 sequences, roughly 28% of them detected once, and about a tenth sits in the top ten. RNA extraction gave at least 5 micrograms of total RNA per sample. The same data also went into a second study, on T cells of mothers and their children. That report adds: There were over 10 million TCR beta CDR3 reads from each mother and several million from each child.

The sequence was obtained from a woman aged 40 to 49 in good health. Sequencing used blood. J is TRBJ2-1 and V is TRBV19, with D tentatively TRBD1 (5 bases). CDR3 residues: CASSIRAYNEQFF. In nucleotides, the CDR3 is TGTGCCAGTAGTATCAGGGCGTACAATGAGCAGTTCTTC.